This T cell receptor (beta chain) was obtained from a study of blood T cells in healthy people across ages. The CDR3 totals 13 residues. Germline V gives CDR1 DFQATT, CDR2 SNEGSKA (reference sequence). V lost 3 bases to trimming and J lost 7 bases, with 12 bases between them. PCR was performed a second time for about 6 to 12 cycles using a sample-barcoded 5' primer and a J-beta primer mix. Using its own MiXCR run on the 5' RACE reads, TCRdb lists one record per CDR3 protein. The sample records some 320,000 distinct CDR3 sequences, less than 30% being singletons. This clonotype has only a few counts. This rearrangement joins TRBV20-1 to TRBJ1-4; D is perhaps TRBD1 (6 bases). The TCR was taken from a woman in her 70s in good health. Sequences were obtained from blood. DNA of the CDR3: TGCAGTGCTAGTAGGGGGTTGGGTGAAAAACTGTTTTTT. Its translation is CSASRGLGEKLFF.